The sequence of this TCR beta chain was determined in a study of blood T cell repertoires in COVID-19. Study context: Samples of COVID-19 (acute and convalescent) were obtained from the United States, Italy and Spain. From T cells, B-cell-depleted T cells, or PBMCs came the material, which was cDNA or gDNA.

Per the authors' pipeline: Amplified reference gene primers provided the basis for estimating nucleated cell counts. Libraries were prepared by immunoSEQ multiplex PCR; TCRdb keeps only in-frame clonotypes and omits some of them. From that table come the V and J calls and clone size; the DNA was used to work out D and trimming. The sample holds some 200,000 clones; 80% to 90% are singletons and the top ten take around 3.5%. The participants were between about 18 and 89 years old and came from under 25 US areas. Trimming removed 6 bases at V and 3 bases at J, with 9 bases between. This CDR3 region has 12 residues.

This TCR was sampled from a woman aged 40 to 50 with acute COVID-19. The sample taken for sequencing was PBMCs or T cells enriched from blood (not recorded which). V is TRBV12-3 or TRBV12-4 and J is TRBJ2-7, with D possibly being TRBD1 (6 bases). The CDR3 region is CASRSGVYEQYF. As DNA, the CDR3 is TGTGCCAGCAGGTCAGGGGTCTACGAGCAGTACTTC.